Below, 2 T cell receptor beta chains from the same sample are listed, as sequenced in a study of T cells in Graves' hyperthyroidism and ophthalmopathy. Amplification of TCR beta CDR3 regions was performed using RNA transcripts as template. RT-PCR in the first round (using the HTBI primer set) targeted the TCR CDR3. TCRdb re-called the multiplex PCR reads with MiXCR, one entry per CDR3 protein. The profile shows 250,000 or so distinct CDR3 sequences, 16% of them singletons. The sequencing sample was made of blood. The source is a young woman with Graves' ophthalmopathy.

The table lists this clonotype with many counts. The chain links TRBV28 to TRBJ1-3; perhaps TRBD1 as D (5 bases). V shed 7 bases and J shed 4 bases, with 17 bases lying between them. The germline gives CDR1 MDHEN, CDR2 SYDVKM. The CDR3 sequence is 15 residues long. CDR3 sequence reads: CASMGTGARGNTIYF. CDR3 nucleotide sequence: TGTGCCAGCATGGGAACCGGGGCGCGGGGAAACACCATATATTTT. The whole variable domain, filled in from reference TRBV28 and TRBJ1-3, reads DVKVTQSSRYLVKRTGEKVFLECVQDMDHENMFWYRQDPGLGLRLIYFSYDVKMKEKGDIPEGYSVSREKKERFSLILESASTNQTSMYLCASMGTGARGNTIYFGEGSWLTVV.

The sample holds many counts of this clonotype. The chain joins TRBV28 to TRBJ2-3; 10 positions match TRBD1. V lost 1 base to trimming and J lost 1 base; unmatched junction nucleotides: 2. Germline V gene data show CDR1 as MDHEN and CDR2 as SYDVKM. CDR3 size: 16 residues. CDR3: CASSLSGTGGTDTQYF. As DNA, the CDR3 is TGTGCCAGCAGTTTATCGGGGACAGGGGGCACAGATACGCAGTATTTT.